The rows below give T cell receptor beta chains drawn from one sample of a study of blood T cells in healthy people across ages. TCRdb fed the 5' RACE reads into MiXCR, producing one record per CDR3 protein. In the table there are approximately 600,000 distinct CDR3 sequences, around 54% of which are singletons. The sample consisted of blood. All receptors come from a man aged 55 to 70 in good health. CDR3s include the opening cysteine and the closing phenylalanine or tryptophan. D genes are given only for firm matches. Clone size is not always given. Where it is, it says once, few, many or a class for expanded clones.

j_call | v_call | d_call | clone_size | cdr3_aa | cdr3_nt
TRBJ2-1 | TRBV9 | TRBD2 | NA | CASSGAAGGDYNEQFF | TGTGCCAGCAGCGGGGCAGCGGGAGGTGACTACAATGAGCAGTTCTTC
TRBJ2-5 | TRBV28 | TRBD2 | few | CASSSYAGGLAGGLQETQYF | TGTGCCAGCAGCTCATATGCAGGGGGACTAGCGGGGGGGCTACAAGAGACCCAGTACTTC
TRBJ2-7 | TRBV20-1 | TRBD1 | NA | CSAGGQGHEQYF | TGCAGTGCCGGGGGACAGGGCCACGAGCAGTACTTC
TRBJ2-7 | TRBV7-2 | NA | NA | CASSLVADYEQYF | TGTGCCAGCAGCTTAGTGGCGGACTACGAGCAGTACTTC
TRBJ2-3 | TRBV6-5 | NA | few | CASRPRHTDTQYF | TGTGCCAGCAGACCTCGTCACACAGATACGCAGTATTTT
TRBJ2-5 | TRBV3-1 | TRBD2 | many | CASSQGSPPTSGGAAQYF | TGTGCCAGCAGCCAAGGGTCCCCTCCGACTAGCGGGGGGGCGGCCCAGTACTTC
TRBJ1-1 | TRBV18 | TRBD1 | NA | CASSRADRGNTEAFF | TGTGCCAGCTCACGTGCCGACAGGGGGAACACTGAAGCTTTCTTT
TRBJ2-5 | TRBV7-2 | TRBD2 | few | CASSTTAGGYVDTETQYF | TGTGCCAGCAGCACCACCGCGGGGGGTTATGTAGATACGGAGACCCAGTACTTC
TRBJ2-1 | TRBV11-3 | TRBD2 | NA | CASSLHSGGGDSEQFF | TGTGCCAGCAGCCTTCATAGCGGGGGGGGAGACAGTGAGCAGTTCTTC
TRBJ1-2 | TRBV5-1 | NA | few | CASSYHSGTNYGYTF | TGCGCCAGCAGCTACCATTCAGGGACCAACTATGGCTACACCTTC
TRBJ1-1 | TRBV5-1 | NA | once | CASSWDVSTEAFF | TGCGCCAGCAGCTGGGACGTCTCAACTGAAGCTTTCTTT
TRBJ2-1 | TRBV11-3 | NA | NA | CASSGSREITSEQFF | TGTGCCAGCAGCGGGAGCAGGGAGATCACAAGTGAGCAGTTCTTC
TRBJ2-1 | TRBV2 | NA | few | CASSLGFKEQFF | TGTGCCAGCAGTCTTGGGTTCAAGGAGCAGTTCTTC
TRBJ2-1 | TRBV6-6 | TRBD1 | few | CATEGPGQGYNEQFF | TGTGCCACAGAAGGCCCGGGACAGGGTTACAATGAGCAGTTCTTC
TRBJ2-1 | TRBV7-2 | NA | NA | CASSLATRRGLSYNEQFF | TGTGCCAGCAGCTTAGCAACCCGACGGGGTCTATCCTACAATGAGCAGTTCTTC
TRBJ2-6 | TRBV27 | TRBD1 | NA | CASALTGGTGANVLTF | TGTGCCAGCGCTTTGACAGGGGGGACAGGGGCCAACGTCCTGACTTTC
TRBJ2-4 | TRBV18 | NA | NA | CASSPPEAGGRAKNIQYF | TGTGCCAGCTCACCACCGGAGGCTGGGGGGAGGGCCAAAAACATTCAGTACTTC
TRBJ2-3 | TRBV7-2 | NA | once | CASRSRVGTDTQYF | TGTGCCAGCAGAAGCCGGGTGGGCACAGATACGCAGTATTTT
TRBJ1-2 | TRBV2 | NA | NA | CASSEDRVLGYTF | TGTGCCAGCAGTGAAGACAGGGTGTTGGGCTACACCTTC
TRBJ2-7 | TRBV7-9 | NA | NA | CASRPTLQGSSEQYF | TGTGCCAGCAGACCCACCCTCCAGGGAAGTTCCGAGCAGTACTTC
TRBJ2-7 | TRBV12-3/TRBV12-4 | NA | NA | CANLILNSPDYEQYF | TGTGCCAACCTGATCCTCAACTCGCCCGACTACGAGCAGTACTTC
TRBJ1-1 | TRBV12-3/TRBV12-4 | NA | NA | CASSLGLGDTEAFF | TGTGCCAGCAGTCTCGGTCTGGGCGACACTGAAGCTTTCTTT
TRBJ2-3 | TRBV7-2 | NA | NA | CASSLEGRPTDTQYF | TGTGCCAGCAGCTTAGAGGGCAGGCCCACAGATACGCAGTATTTT
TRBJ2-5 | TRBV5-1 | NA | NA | CASSLGLYQETQYF | TGCGCCAGCAGCTTGGGGCTGTACCAAGAGACCCAGTACTTC
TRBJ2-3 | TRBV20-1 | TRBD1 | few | CSARQQGADTQYF | TGCAGTGCTAGACAGCAGGGGGCAGATACGCAGTATTTT
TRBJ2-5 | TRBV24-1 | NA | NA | CATRTPGQSETQYF | TGTGCCACCCGCACCCCGGGACAATCAGAGACCCAGTACTTC
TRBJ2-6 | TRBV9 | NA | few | CASSVRGGSGANVLTF | TGTGCCAGCAGCGTAAGGGGCGGCTCTGGGGCCAACGTCCTGACTTTC
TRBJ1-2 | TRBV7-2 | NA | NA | CASSLATFGYTF | TGTGCCAGCAGCTTAGCGACATTTGGCTACACCTTC
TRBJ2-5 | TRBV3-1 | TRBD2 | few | CASSQDVTSGRKETQYF | TGTGCCAGCAGCCAAGATGTCACTAGCGGGCGGAAAGAGACCCAGTACTTC
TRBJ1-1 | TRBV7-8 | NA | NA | CASSLAGGSSTEAFF | TGTGCCAGCAGCTTAGCGGGGGGGTCGAGCACTGAAGCTTTCTTT
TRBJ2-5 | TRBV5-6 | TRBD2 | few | CASSLIAGRLTETQYF | TGTGCCAGCAGCCTGATAGCGGGACGGTTAACGGAGACCCAGTACTTC
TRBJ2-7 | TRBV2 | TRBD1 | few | CASSEDLGQGNEQYF | TGTGCCAGCAGTGAAGATCTCGGACAGGGCAACGAGCAGTACTTC
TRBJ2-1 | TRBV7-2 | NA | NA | CASSPPPSYNEQFF | TGTGCCAGCAGCCCTCCACCCTCCTACAATGAGCAGTTCTTC
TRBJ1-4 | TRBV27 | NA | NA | CASSLWGRGPNEKLFF | TGTGCCAGCAGTTTATGGGGCAGGGGCCCTAATGAAAAACTGTTTTTT
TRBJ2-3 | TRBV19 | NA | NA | CASGRDRTDTQYF | TGTGCCTCCGGCCGGGACCGTACAGATACGCAGTATTTT
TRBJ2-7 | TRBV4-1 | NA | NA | CASSQQGTYEQYF | TGCGCCAGCAGCCAACAGGGAACCTACGAGCAGTACTTC
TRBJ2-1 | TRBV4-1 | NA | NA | CASSPAPETTVLPEQFF | TGCGCCAGCAGCCCGGCCCCCGAGACAACGGTCCTCCCTGAGCAGTTCTTC
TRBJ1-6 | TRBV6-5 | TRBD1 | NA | CASSSTGNYNSPLHF | TGTGCCAGCAGTTCGACAGGGAATTATAATTCACCCCTCCACTTT
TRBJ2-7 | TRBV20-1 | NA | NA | CSARDRAALYEQYF | TGCAGTGCTAGAGATCGGGCGGCACTCTACGAGCAGTACTTC
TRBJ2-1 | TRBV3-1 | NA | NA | CASRYHGAGAGDEQFF | TGTGCCAGCAGATACCACGGCGCAGGGGCGGGGGATGAGCAGTTCTTC
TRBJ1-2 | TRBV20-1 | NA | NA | CSALTGGGYGYTF | TGCAGTGCTCTCACCGGGGGAGGCTATGGCTACACCTTC
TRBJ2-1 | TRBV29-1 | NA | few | CSVDRPYNEQFF | TGCAGCGTTGACAGACCGTACAATGAGCAGTTCTTC
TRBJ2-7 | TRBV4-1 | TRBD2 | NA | CASSRGLAGGSSYEQYF | TGCGCCAGCTCACGCGGACTAGCGGGGGGAAGCTCCTACGAGCAGTACTTC
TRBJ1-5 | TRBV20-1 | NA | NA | CSLHTVTPGNQPQHF | TGCAGCCTCCACACCGTCACCCCCGGAAATCAGCCCCAGCATTTT
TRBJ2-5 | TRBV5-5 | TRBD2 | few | CASSFGTSGETQYF | TGTGCCAGCAGCTTTGGAACTAGCGGAGAGACCCAGTACTTC
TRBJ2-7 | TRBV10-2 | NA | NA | CASSERQGLDEQYF | TGCGCCAGCAGTGAGAGGCAGGGGTTGGACGAGCAGTACTTC
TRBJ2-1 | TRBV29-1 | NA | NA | CSPYGRKTNEQFF | TGCAGCCCCTACGGACGCAAGACCAATGAGCAGTTCTTC
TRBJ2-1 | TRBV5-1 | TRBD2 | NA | CASSPGLAGGVYNEQFF | TGCGCCAGCAGCCCGGGACTAGCGGGGGGCGTATACAATGAGCAGTTCTTC
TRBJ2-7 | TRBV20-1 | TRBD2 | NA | CSARDGAGGSSYEQYF | TGCAGTGCTAGAGATGGAGCGGGGGGATCTTCCTACGAGCAGTACTTC